The 13 T cell receptor beta chains below come from one sample, sequenced in a study of cytotoxic CD8 clonotypes in ibrutinib-treated CLL. The method was immunoSEQ multiplex PCR; TCRdb's version includes in-frame clones alone and lacks a portion of them. This table has 250,000 to 350,000 clones, 76% appearing once. The input for sequencing was PBMCs, taken at disease progression, from a patient treated with ibrutinib. These TCRs come from a human donor with chronic lymphocytic leukemia.

CDR3 loop: CASSPRRDSTEQFF. The DNA for the CDR3 is TGTGCCAGCAGTCCCCGCAGGGACTCCACTGAGCAGTTCTTC. This chain joins TRBV6-1 and TRBJ2-1; weak D call: TRBD2 (6 bases). This CDR3 spans 14 amino acids. The germline V and J ends were trimmed by 5 bases and 9 bases, with 17 bases remaining between them. CDR1 is MNHNS and CDR2 is SASEGT in the germline V gene.

This clone was picked up one time. The chain recombines TRBV11-2 with TRBJ1-1; TRBD1 might be the D (5 bases). Germline CDR1 SGHAT, CDR2 FQNNGV. Trimming shortened V by 1 base and J by 4 bases, and 10 bases separated the two germline ends. CDR3 length equals 14 residues. The CDR3 region is CASSLGQLVTEAFF. Written as DNA, the CDR3 is TGTGCCAGCAGCTTAGGACAGTTGGTCACTGAAGCTTTCTTT.

This clone showed up just once. DNA for the CDR3: TGTGCCAGCAGCCTGGACAGAAATGAGCAGTTCTTC. Protein sequence: CASSLDRNEQFF. The chain is built from TRBV7-3 and TRBJ2-1, with a weak D call TRBD1 (6 bases). The germline V and J ends were trimmed by 5 bases and 7 bases, with 9 bases remaining between them. CDR1 is SGHTA, CDR2 FQGTGA, per germline. This CDR3 is built from 12 residues.

V is TRBV21-1 and J is TRBJ2-7. TRBV21-1 is described as a pseudogene. The CDR3 is 18 amino acids. The CDR3 DNA reads TGTGCCAGCAGCAAAGGTCACAGAGTCCCGGGACGGAACTACGAGCAGTACTTC. Translated, it gives CASSKGHRVPGRNYEQYF.

This sequence joins TRBV9 and TRBJ2-2; no clear D. Per germline, CDR1 SGDLS and CDR2 YYNGEE. CDR3 length equals 14 residues. With 0 bases removed from V and 5 bases from J, the gap between germline ends came to 8 bases. CDR3 nucleotide sequence: TGTGCCAGCAGCGTAGATGGGTTGACCGGGGAGCTGTTTTTT. Its protein is CASSVDGLTGELFF.

This chain uses TRBV10-2 with TRBJ1-5; TRBD1 might be the D (5 bases). V was shortened by 4 bases and J by 4 bases, with 11 bases between the two germline ends. This CDR3 is built from 14 residues. Germline lookup yields CDR1 WSHSY and CDR2 SAAADI. This CDR3 is CASSGGGSNQPQHF. CDR3 nucleotides: TGCGCCAGCAGTGGGGGGGGTTCTAATCAGCCCCAGCATTTT.

This clone was counted only a few times. V is TRBV7-9 and J is TRBJ1-1; maybe TRBD1 (5 bases). In germline, CDR1 is SEHNR, CDR2 FQNEAQ (reference sequence). Trimming left V 4 bases short and J 3 bases short, with 9 bases between. The CDR3 runs 13 residues. DNA of the CDR3: TGTGCCAGCAGCTCAGAAGGGGACACTGAAGCTTTCTTT. Translation gives CASSSEGDTEAFF.

V usage is TRBV6-5 and J usage is TRBJ2-7; TRBD1 might be the D (6 bases). Trimming pared 6 bases from V and 3 bases from J, leaving 12 bases between. Germline values: CDR1 MNHEY, CDR2 SVGAGI. The CDR3 is 13 amino acids. The CDR3 DNA is TGTGCCAGCAGCCGGGACACCTACTACGAGCAGTACTTC. It specifies CASSRDTYYEQYF.

This chain joins TRBV6-5 and TRBJ2-1; D might be TRBD1 or TRBD2, each matching 5 bases. Germline V gives CDR1 MNHEY, CDR2 SVGAGI. Trimming took off 4 bases at V and 4 bases at J, with 11 bases between the two ends. The CDR3 contains 14 residues. DNA of the CDR3: TGTGCCAGCAGTTTACGGGACCAGTACAATGAGCAGTTCTTC. Translated: CASSLRDQYNEQFF.

The chain recombines TRBV6-5 with TRBJ1-2; the D is unclear. Trimming left V 0 bases short and J 8 bases short, with 19 bases between. The germline gives CDR1 MNHEY, CDR2 SVGAGI. The CDR3 is 16 residues long. The CDR3 DNA sequence: TGTGCCAGCAGTTACTCAGAAGGTTCAGACCCGGAGGGCTACACCTTC. Translating it yields CASSYSEGSDPEGYTF.

V and J are TRBV6-5 and TRBJ2-3; perhaps TRBD1 as D (5 bases). V lost 2 bases to trimming and J lost 6 bases, with 15 bases between them. The germline CDR1 and CDR2 sequences are MNHEY and SVGAGI. The CDR3 has 15 amino acids. The CDR3 bases are TGTGCCAGCAGTTACGGACACGGAAGCCCTGATACGCAGTATTTT. Translating it yields CASSYGHGSPDTQYF.

The table lists this clone with many counts. Distinct nucleotide sequences in the sample also encode this CDR3. This chain connects TRBV9 to TRBJ2-2; no reliable D call. Germline CDR1 is SGDLS and CDR2 is YYNGEE. The CDR3 contains 13 residues. Trimming pared 0 bases from V and 4 bases from J, leaving 4 bases between. The CDR3 DNA reads as TGTGCCAGCAGCGTAGACGGCACCGGGGAGCTGTTTTTT. Its protein is CASSVDGTGELFF.

This clone turned up a few times. CDR3 region: CASRTMSGSYEQYF. CDR3 DNA sequence: TGTGCCAGCAGGACTATGAGCGGCTCCTACGAGCAGTACTTC. V gene TRBV6-5 combines with J gene TRBJ2-7, with a possible D match to TRBD2 (5 bases). The CDR3 is 14 residues long. The germline V and J ends were trimmed by 6 bases and 0 bases, with 12 bases remaining between them. The V gene's germline CDR1 is MNHEY and CDR2 SVGAGI.